Sequencing of this T cell receptor beta chain was carried out in a study of T-cell reconstitution after alpha-beta-depleted transplantation in children. Findings of the study overall: The origin of alpha-beta T cells about two months after transplant was reportedly several hundred expanded graft clones. By one year post-transplant, T-cell counts and diversity largely arose from T cells that were newly produced. Certain patients had high TCRbeta diversity at day 60, and it came from recipient T cells and thymic progenitors that survived.

Regarding this clonotype: The target antigen is unknown.

Preparation of the TCRbeta library used unique molecular identifiers. TCRdb re-called the PCR reads with MiXCR, one entry per CDR3 protein. The profile shows approximately 1,000,000 distinct CDR3 sequences, around 30% of them singletons. This receptor was taken from a boy under three years old who had a stem cell transplant for SCID, so the T cells may come from the graft donor. This sample comprised PBMCs, mostly from graft donor cells, obtained 360 days after TCRalphabeta/CD19-depleted stem cell transplant.

The CDR3 spells CASSQDWDRVGYTF. The CDR3 DNA reads as TGTGCCAGCAGCCAAGATTGGGACCGCGTGGGCTACACCTTC. The rearrangement uses TRBV4-2 and TRBJ1-2; D is possibly TRBD1 (5 bases). The CDR3 totals 14 residues. In germline, CDR1 is LGHNA, CDR2 YNFKEQ. V lost 0 bases, J lost 8 bases, and 13 bases lay in between.